In this sample, the clone carrying this T cell receptor beta chain turned up many times. Its target is unknown. The data were obtained in a study of T cell repertoires in cytomegalovirus infection. Study-wide findings and caveats: Cumulative public TCR beta family frequency identified carriers of CMV plus the relevant HLA. In two of eight donors, the top clonotype was HLA-C-restricted CMV-specific.

A single record per CDR3 protein comes from TCRdb applying MiXCR to the reads. The sample holds some 220,000 distinct CDR3 sequences, more than 9% seen once. The CDR3 has 15 residues. V shed 3 bases and J shed 3 bases, with 12 bases lying between them. Germline V lookup: CDR1 SGHTA, CDR2 FQGNSA. Source material: PBMCs. The rearrangement joins TRBV7-2 to TRBJ2-1; D uncertain. This TCR was sampled from a human donor in good health (CMV status not recorded). Some clones in this sample may be carry-over from other donors' samples. Here the CDR3 reads CASSFIRSLYNEQFF. The CDR3 region has the DNA TGTGCCAGCAGCTTTATCCGTTCCCTCTACAATGAGCAGTTCTTC.